This is a list of T cell receptor beta chains from one sample in a study of T-cell memory formation after mild COVID-19. TCRdb reanalysed the 5' RACE reads using MiXCR and keeps one entry per CDR3 protein. The sample records about 340,000 distinct CDR3 sequences, roughly 14% being singletons. The sequencing sample was made of PBMCs or a T cell subset sorted from them (not recorded which). These receptors were collected from a man between 18 and 35 years old who had mild COVID-19 (a few samples of this study predate the infection). Cell type and time point are not known. Both conserved end residues are part of each CDR3. Fields, in order: CDR3 protein, J gene, V gene, CDR3 length.

CDR3: CASSRPGQAYEQYF; J: TRBJ2-7; V: TRBV28; length: 14
CDR3: CASSLEASGGSEQFF; J: TRBJ2-1; V: TRBV7-7; length: 15
CDR3: CASSVGGTQAGELFF; J: TRBJ2-2; V: TRBV9; length: 15
CDR3: CATSLLTLNEKLFF; J: TRBJ1-4; V: TRBV15; length: 14
CDR3: CASSQGNGAETQYF; J: TRBJ2-5; V: TRBV4-1; length: 14
CDR3: CASRFGTLASSGNTIYF; J: TRBJ1-3; V: TRBV5-1; length: 17
CDR3: CASSQDVQTKETQYF; J: TRBJ2-5; V: TRBV4-3; length: 15
CDR3: CASSLFGGAAGEKLFF; J: TRBJ1-4; V: TRBV5-5; length: 16
CDR3: CASSLVDRVDNEQFF; J: TRBJ2-1; V: TRBV5-1; length: 15
CDR3: CAISSGTGVYEQYF; J: TRBJ2-7; V: TRBV10-3; length: 14
CDR3: CASSGERRSNQPQHF; J: TRBJ1-5; V: TRBV12-3/TRBV12-4; length: 15
CDR3: CSAGTGTSTDTQYF; J: TRBJ2-3; V: TRBV20-1; length: 14
CDR3: CASSDPGQGLPEAFF; J: TRBJ1-1; V: TRBV25-1; length: 15
CDR3: CASSYRGSRNQPQHF; J: TRBJ1-5; V: TRBV6-5; length: 15
CDR3: CASSTNSPAGEGETQYF; J: TRBJ2-5; V: TRBV18; length: 17
CDR3: CSARGGQGGAEAFF; J: TRBJ1-1; V: TRBV20-1; length: 14
CDR3: CASSESTGEETGELFF; J: TRBJ2-2; V: TRBV25-1; length: 16
CDR3: CASRRDGVSTEAFF; J: TRBJ1-1; V: TRBV5-1; length: 14
CDR3: CASSLLSTHTDTQYF; J: TRBJ2-3; V: TRBV7-2; length: 15
CDR3: CASSIVRDSLTPDTQYF; J: TRBJ2-3; V: TRBV28; length: 17
CDR3: CASSYPSDRPNQPQHF; J: TRBJ1-5; V: TRBV6-2/TRBV6-3; length: 16
CDR3: CSARVSRRVWETQYF; J: TRBJ2-5; V: TRBV20-1; length: 15
CDR3: CASSLEPLNTQYF; J: TRBJ2-3; V: TRBV11-2; length: 13
CDR3: CASSLDFYRFETQYF; J: TRBJ2-5; V: TRBV7-7; length: 15
CDR3: CASSFLNTEAFF; J: TRBJ1-1; V: TRBV12-3/TRBV12-4; length: 12
CDR3: CASSFNAGGPNEQFF; J: TRBJ2-1; V: TRBV5-1; length: 15
CDR3: CAIRRDLGGYEQYF; J: TRBJ2-7; V: TRBV10-3; length: 14
CDR3: CSARDAGHFYGYTF; J: TRBJ1-2; V: TRBV20-1; length: 14
CDR3: CASSFLTGGSYEQYF; J: TRBJ2-7; V: TRBV7-8; length: 15
CDR3: CASSPLGGYSNQPQHF; J: TRBJ1-5; V: TRBV6-5; length: 16
CDR3: CASTGDTGYEQYF; J: TRBJ2-7; V: TRBV7-2; length: 13
CDR3: CASRPWGSSYEQYF; J: TRBJ2-7; V: TRBV27; length: 14
CDR3: CASSFGQAQAQYF; J: TRBJ2-5; V: TRBV11-3; length: 13
CDR3: CATTGTSYNSPLHF; J: TRBJ1-6; V: TRBV2; length: 14
CDR3: CASSSSGGFNEQFF; J: TRBJ2-1; V: TRBV3-1; length: 14
CDR3: CASSPRFGGGGRGELFF; J: TRBJ2-2; V: TRBV3-1; length: 17
CDR3: CASSRRGGQLNSPLHF; J: TRBJ1-6; V: TRBV18; length: 16
CDR3: CASSSNYRDRNSPLHF; J: TRBJ1-6; V: TRBV7-8; length: 16
CDR3: CASSYRTTGELFF; J: TRBJ2-2; V: TRBV7-2; length: 13
CDR3: CASGTFGNTIYF; J: TRBJ1-3; V: TRBV28; length: 12
CDR3: CASGAATSTDTQYF; J: TRBJ2-3; V: TRBV5-1; length: 14
CDR3: CASSYAPRGQETQYF; J: TRBJ2-5; V: TRBV6-2/TRBV6-3; length: 15
CDR3: CASSLRGTLNTEAFF; J: TRBJ1-1; V: TRBV12-3/TRBV12-4; length: 15
CDR3: CASSSDRGSTDTQYF; J: TRBJ2-3; V: TRBV7-9; length: 15
CDR3: CASSTWTGGGNQPQHF; J: TRBJ1-5; V: TRBV28; length: 16
CDR3: CASRLQGDSPLHF; J: TRBJ1-6; V: TRBV28; length: 13
CDR3: CASSKTPSGGIYNEQFF; J: TRBJ2-1; V: TRBV11-2; length: 17
CDR3: CASSSQGGGGYEQYF; J: TRBJ2-7; V: TRBV7-3; length: 15
CDR3: CASSSPGFQYF; J: TRBJ2-5; V: TRBV6-6; length: 11
CDR3: CASSSVGQGGNTIYF; J: TRBJ1-3; V: TRBV5-1; length: 15
CDR3: CASSWGDLGGEAFF; J: TRBJ1-1; V: TRBV12-3/TRBV12-4; length: 14
CDR3: CASSLERTYYEQYF; J: TRBJ2-7; V: TRBV6-2/TRBV6-3; length: 14